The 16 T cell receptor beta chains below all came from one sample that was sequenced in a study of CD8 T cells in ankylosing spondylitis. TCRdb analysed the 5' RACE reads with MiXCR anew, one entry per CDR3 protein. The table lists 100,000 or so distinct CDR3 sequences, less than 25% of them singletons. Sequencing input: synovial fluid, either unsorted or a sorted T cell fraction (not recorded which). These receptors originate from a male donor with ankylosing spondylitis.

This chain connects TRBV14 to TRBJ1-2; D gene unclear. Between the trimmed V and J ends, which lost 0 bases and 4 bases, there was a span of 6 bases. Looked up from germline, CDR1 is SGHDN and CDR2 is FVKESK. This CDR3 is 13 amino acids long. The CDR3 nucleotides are TGTGCCAGCAGCCAAGAGGGAATCTATGGCTACACCTTC. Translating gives CASSQEGIYGYTF. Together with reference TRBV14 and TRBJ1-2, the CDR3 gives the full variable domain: EAGVTQFPSHSVIEKGQTVTLRCDPISGHDNLYWYRRVMGKEIKFLLHFVKESKQDESGMPNNRFLAERTGGTYSTLKVQPAELEDSGVYFCASSQEGIYGYTFGSGTRLTVV.

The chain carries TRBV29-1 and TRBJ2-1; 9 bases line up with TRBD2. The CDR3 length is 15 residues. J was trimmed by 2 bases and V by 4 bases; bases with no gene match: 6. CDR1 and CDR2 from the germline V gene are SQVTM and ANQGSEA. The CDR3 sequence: CSVAGGGRAYNEQFF. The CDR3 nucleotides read TGCAGCGTTGCAGGTGGCGGGAGGGCCTACAATGAGCAGTTCTTC.

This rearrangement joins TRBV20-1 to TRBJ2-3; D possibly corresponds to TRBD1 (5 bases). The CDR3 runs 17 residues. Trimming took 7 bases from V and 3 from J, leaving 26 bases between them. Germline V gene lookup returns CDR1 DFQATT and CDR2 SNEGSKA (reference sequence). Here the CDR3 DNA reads TGCAGTGTAACTCGCCGAGAGGCAGGGCGTTATACAGATACGCAGTATTTT. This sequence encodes CSVTRREAGRYTDTQYF.

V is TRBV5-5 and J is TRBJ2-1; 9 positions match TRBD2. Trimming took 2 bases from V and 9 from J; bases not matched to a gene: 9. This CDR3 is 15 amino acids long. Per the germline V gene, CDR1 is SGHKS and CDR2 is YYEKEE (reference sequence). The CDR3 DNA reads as TGTGCCAGCAGCTTCCTGGCTAGCGGGATTCTTGAGCAGTTCTTC. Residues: CASSFLASGILEQFF. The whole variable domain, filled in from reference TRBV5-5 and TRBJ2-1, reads DAGVTQSPTHLIKTRGQQVTLRCSPISGHKSVSWYQQVLGQGPQFIFQYYEKEERGRGNFPDRFSARQFPNYSSELNVNALLLGDSALYLCASSFLASGILEQFFGPGTRLTVL.

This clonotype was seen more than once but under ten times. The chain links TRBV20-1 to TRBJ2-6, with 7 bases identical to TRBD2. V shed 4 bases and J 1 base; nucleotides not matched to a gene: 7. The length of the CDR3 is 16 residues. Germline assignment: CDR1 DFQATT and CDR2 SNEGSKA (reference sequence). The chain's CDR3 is CSAIGTIQSGANVLTF. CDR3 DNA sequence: TGCAGTGCTATTGGGACTATTCAGTCTGGGGCCAACGTCCTGACTTTC.

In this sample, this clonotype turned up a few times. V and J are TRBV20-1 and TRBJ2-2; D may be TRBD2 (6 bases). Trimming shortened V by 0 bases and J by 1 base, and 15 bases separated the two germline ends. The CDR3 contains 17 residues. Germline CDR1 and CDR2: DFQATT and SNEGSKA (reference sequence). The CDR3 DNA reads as TGCAGTGCTAGAGATCAGTTTTTTAGCGGGAACACCGGGGAGCTGTTTTTT. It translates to CSARDQFFSGNTGELFF.

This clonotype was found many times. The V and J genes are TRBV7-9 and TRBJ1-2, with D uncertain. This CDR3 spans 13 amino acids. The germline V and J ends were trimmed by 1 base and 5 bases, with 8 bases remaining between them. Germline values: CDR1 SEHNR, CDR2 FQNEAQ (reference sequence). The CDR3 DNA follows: TGTGCCAGCAGCTTAGAAACCGGATATGGCTACACCTTC. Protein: CASSLETGYGYTF.

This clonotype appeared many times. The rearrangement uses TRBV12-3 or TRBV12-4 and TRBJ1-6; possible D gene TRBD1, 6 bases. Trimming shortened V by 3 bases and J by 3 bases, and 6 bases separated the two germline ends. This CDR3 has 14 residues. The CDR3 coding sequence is TGTGCCAGCAGTTTGGACAGCTATAATTCACCCCTCCACTTT. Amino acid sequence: CASSLDSYNSPLHF.

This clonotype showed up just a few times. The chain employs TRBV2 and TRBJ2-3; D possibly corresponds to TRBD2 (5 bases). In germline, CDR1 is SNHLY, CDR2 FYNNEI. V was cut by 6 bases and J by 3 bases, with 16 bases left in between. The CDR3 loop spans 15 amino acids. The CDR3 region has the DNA TGTGCCAGCAGGCCCCCCCCCGGCGGGACAGATACGCAGTATTTT. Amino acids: CASRPPPGGTDTQYF.

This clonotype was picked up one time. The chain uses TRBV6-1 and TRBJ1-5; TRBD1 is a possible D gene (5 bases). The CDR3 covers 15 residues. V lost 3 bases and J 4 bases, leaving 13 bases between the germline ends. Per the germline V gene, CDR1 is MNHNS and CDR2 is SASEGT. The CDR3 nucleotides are TGTGCCAGCAGTGAGAACGGGGGGGTGAATCAGCCCCAGCATTTT. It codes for CASSENGGVNQPQHF.

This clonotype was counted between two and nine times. CDR3 protein: CASSLFGKTYNEQFF. The CDR3 DNA follows: TGTGCCAGCAGCTTGTTCGGCAAGACCTACAATGAGCAGTTCTTC. The chain carries TRBV5-4 and TRBJ2-1; D call uncertain. Germline V gene sequence: CDR1 SGHNT, CDR2 YYREEE (reference sequence). V shed 1 base and J shed 2 bases, with 10 bases lying between them. This CDR3 spans 15 amino acids.

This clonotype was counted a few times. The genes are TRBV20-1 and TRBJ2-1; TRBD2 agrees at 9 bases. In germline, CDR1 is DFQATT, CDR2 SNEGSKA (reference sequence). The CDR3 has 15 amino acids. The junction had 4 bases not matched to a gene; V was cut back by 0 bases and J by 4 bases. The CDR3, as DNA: TGCAGTGCTAGAGATAAAAGCGGGAGGTACAATGAGCAGTTCTTC. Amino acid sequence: CSARDKSGRYNEQFF.

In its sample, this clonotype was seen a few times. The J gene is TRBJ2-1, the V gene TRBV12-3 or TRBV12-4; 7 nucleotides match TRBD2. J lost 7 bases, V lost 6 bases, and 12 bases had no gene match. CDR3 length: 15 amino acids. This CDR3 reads CASSPPGLEGNEQFF. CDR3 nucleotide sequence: TGTGCCAGCAGCCCGCCCGGACTAGAGGGGAATGAGCAGTTCTTC.

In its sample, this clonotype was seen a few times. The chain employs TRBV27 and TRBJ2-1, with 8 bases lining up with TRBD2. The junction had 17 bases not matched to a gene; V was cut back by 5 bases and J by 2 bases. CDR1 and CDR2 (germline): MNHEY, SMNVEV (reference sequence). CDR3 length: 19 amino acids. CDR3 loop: CASSGATGFSGMAYNEQFF. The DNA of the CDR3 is TGTGCCAGCAGTGGGGCCACAGGGTTTAGCGGGATGGCCTACAATGAGCAGTTCTTC.

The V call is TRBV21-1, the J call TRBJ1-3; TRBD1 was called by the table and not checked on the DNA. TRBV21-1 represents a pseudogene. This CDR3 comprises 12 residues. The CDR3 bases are TGTTCCCCACAGGGGGCGGGAGGCACCATATATTTT. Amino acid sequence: CSPQGAGGTIYF.

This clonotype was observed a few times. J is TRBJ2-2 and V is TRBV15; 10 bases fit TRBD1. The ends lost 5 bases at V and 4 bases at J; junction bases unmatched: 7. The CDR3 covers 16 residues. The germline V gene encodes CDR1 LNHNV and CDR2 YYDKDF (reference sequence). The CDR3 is CATSPRTGGFTGELFF. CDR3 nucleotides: TGTGCCACCAGCCCCAGGACAGGGGGTTTCACCGGGGAGCTGTTTTTT.